Sequencing of this T cell receptor (beta chain) was carried out in a study of OX40 agonist ivuxolimab in advanced cancers. TCRdb's table, derived via immunoSEQ multiplex PCR, lists solely in-frame clones and lacks some. The table includes about 49,000 clones, 75% to 90% detected once. Material: CD4+ or CD8+ T cells sorted from blood, obtained in a trial of the OX40 agonist ivuxolimab. The receptor's source is an adult with an advanced solid tumor such as melanoma, head and neck, liver or kidney cancer.

The CDR3 coding sequence is TGTGCCAGTAGTTTTGGGACATCCTCCGCCTACGAGCAGTACTTC. Encoded protein: CASSFGTSSAYEQYF. This chain joins TRBV19 and TRBJ2-7; maybe TRBD1 (6 bases). The CDR3 runs 15 residues. Between the trimmed V and J ends, which lost 5 bases and 2 bases, there was a span of 16 bases. Germline V gene data show CDR1 as LNHDA and CDR2 as SQIVND (reference sequence).